The entry below describes one TCR beta chain. The antigen remains unidentified. This record belongs to a study of cytomegalovirus exposure and HLA in healthy donors. For the study at large: The early release's HLA-typed donors yielded 65 million to 85 million unique TCRs.

Findings and caveats of the study: With high specificity and sensitivity, the classifier reportedly diagnosed cytomegalovirus status. Confirmation was obtained in vitro that a few CMV-associated chains are specific for CMV antigens.

CDR1 is SGHRS and CDR2 is YFSETQ in the germline V gene. This CDR3 has 19 amino acids. V lost 1 base, J lost 4 bases, and 17 bases stayed unmatched. In the PCR, 60 Vbeta and 13 Jbeta primers were used. Measured with immunoSEQ multiplex PCR; TCRdb has only the in-frame clones, and not every one. The sample includes about 140,000 clones, about 74% of them seen just once. This sequence originates from a woman in her forties or fifties in good health and CMV-seronegative. The sequencing input was PBMCs. The rearrangement uses TRBV5-1 and TRBJ2-1; TRBD2 agrees at 7 bases. CDR3 DNA sequence: TGCGCCAGCAGCTTGTACTCTGGCTGGGGGGGAGCCGAATACAATGAGCAGTTCTTC. Its translation is CASSLYSGWGGAEYNEQFF.